These 22 T cell receptor beta chains were all obtained from the same sample, sequenced in a study of shared clonotypes between healthy human individuals. The assay was immunoSEQ multiplex PCR, and TCRdb's table has in-frame clones only and misses some. Found here are about half a million clones, over 70% of them singletons; the top ten hold 9.5% to 15%. The sequenced sample consisted of PBMCs. All receptors come from a woman between 40 and 55 years old in good health. Some clones in this sample may be carry-over from other donors' samples.

With respect to this clone: Since a far larger clone is one base different, this is likely a read error. The chain uses TRBV7-6 and TRBJ2-1; perhaps D is TRBD1 or TRBD2 (5 bases each). The germline gives CDR1 SGHVS, CDR2 FNYEAQ. The CDR3 sequence is 14 residues long. DNA of the CDR3: TGTGCCAGCAGCGCGTGGGGGAGTGACAATAAGCAGTTCTTC. Protein product: CASSAWGSDNKQFF.

This clone was seen at least ten times. The same CDR3 arises from other DNA sequences in this sample as well. The chain combines TRBV2 with TRBJ2-1; 14 bases line up with TRBD2. The CDR3 spans 15 residues. CDR1 and CDR2 (germline): SNHLY, FYNNEI. V dropped 6 bases and J dropped 8; count of bases not matched to a gene: 6. CDR3 coding DNA: TGTGCCAGCAGCAAAGGGACTAGCGGGAGCTATGAGCAGTTCTTC. Amino acid sequence: CASSKGTSGSYEQFF.

The chain uses TRBV7-6 and TRBJ1-1; a possible D gene is TRBD1 (6 bases). V was cut by 4 bases and J by 7 bases, with 13 bases left in between. Germline values: CDR1 SGHVS, CDR2 FNYEAQ. The CDR3 is made up of 13 amino acids. For the CDR3, the DNA is TGTGCCAGCAGCTCACAGGGCGAGGGTGAAGCTTTCTTT. This translates into CASSSQGEGEAFF.

V and J are TRBV5-1 and TRBJ1-1; D is undetermined. Germline loops: CDR1 SGHRS, CDR2 YFSETQ. V lost 4 bases and J 8 bases, leaving 12 bases between the germline ends. The CDR3 covers 12 residues. The CDR3 here is CASSGETTEAFF. The CDR3 region has the DNA TGCGCCAGCAGCGGAGAGACCACCGAAGCTTTCTTT. The full variable domain, rest sourced from reference TRBV5-1 and TRBJ1-1, is KAGVTQTPRYLIKTRGQQVTLSCSPISGHRSVSWYQQTPGQGLQFLFEYFSETQRNKGNFPGRFSGRQFSNSRSEMNVSTLELGDSALYLCASSGETTEAFFGQGTRLTVV.

The chain links TRBV29-1 to TRBJ1-5; no definite D call. From germline, CDR1 is SQVTM and CDR2 ANQGSEA. This CDR3 contains 13 residues. Written as DNA, the CDR3 is TGCAGTAGAGGGTGTAGGAGCAATCAGCCCCAGCATTTT. Translating gives CSRGCRSNQPQHF.

The chain carries TRBV29-1 and TRBJ2-4; D is possibly TRBD1 (5 bases). The CDR3 is 15 residues long. Looked up from germline, CDR1 is SQVTM and CDR2 is ANQGSEA. V lost 6 bases to trimming and J lost 2 bases, with 17 bases between them. The CDR3 DNA reads as TGCAGCGTCTATTTGACAGTTACCTCCAAAAACATTCAGTACTTC. It yields the protein CSVYLTVTSKNIQYF.

This chain links TRBV4-2 with TRBJ2-7, with 8 bases aligning to TRBD2. With V trimmed by 0 bases and J by 0 bases, 10 bases remained unmatched. The CDR3 covers 18 residues. In germline, CDR1 is LGHNA, CDR2 YNFKEQ. CDR3 sequence: CASSQEPAGGGNSYEQYF. The CDR3 nucleotides are TGTGCCAGCAGCCAAGAACCCGCGGGAGGAGGCAACTCCTACGAGCAGTACTTC.

This clone was detected only a few times. V usage is TRBV19 and J usage is TRBJ1-1; weak D call: TRBD1 (5 bases). Per germline, CDR1 LNHDA and CDR2 SQIVND (reference sequence). V lost 0 bases and J lost 2, with 13 bases in between. The CDR3 has 16 amino acids. In nucleotides, the CDR3 is TGTGCCAGTAGTATAGATCATGGGGCCACAAACACTGAAGCTTTCTTT. It encodes CASSIDHGATNTEAFF.

This clone has at least ten counts. The V gene is TRBV7-3, the J gene TRBJ2-2; D is ambiguous. Per germline, CDR1 SGHTA and CDR2 FQGTGA. This CDR3 has 15 amino acids. V was shortened by 1 base and J by 0 bases, with 6 bases between the two germline ends. The chain's CDR3 is CASSLSASNTGELFF. The CDR3 DNA follows: TGTGCCAGCAGCTTAAGCGCGTCGAACACCGGGGAGCTGTTTTTT.

The chain is built from TRBV11-2 and TRBJ2-2, with unresolved D. In germline, CDR1 is SGHAT, CDR2 FQNNGV. The CDR3 is 14 residues long. Trimming cost V 0 bases and J 5 bases, with 7 bases left between them. This CDR3 is CASSLDGRTGELFF. CDR3 bases: TGTGCCAGCAGCTTAGACGGCAGGACCGGGGAGCTGTTTTTT.

This clone was seen just once. The CDR3 sequence is CAWSSSRTSGQETQYF. The CDR3 bases are TGTGCCTGGAGCTCCTCTAGGACTAGCGGCCAAGAGACCCAGTACTTC. The J gene is TRBJ2-5, the V gene TRBV30; TRBD2 agrees at 10 bases. This CDR3 region has 16 residues. J was trimmed by 1 base and V by 3 bases; bases with no gene match: 8. The germline gives CDR1 GTSNPN, CDR2 SVGIG (reference sequence).

With respect to this clone: It differs at one base from a far larger clone, so likely a read error. The sample has other DNA sequences that encode this CDR3 too. The chain employs TRBV2 and TRBJ1-3, with TRBD1 matching 7 bases. There are 15 residues in the CDR3. The germline V gene encodes CDR1 SNHLY and CDR2 FYNNEI. The CDR3 DNA is TGCGCCAGCAGTACGACAGGGCCGCCTGGAAACACCATATATTTT. It codes for CASSTTGPPGNTIYF.

In its sample, this clone was seen many times. This sample also contains other DNA sequences that code for the same CDR3. The V call is TRBV6-4, the J call TRBJ2-7; a possible D gene is TRBD1 (6 bases). V shed 6 bases and J shed 5 bases, with 14 bases lying between them. The CDR3 spans 13 residues. Germline CDR1 is MRHNA and CDR2 is SNTAGT. CDR3 region: CASSFPGVHEQYF. The CDR3 nucleotides read TGTGCCAGCAGCTTTCCAGGGGTCCACGAGCAGTACTTC.

The chain uses TRBV5-1 and TRBJ2-1; possible D gene TRBD2, 6 bases. The V and J ends lost 1 base and 3 bases respectively, with 11 bases between them. From germline, CDR1 is SGHRS and CDR2 YFSETQ. The CDR3 totals 15 residues. The CDR3 spells CASSLNSGGYNEQFF. CDR3 in DNA: TGCGCCAGCAGCTTGAATAGCGGCGGCTACAATGAGCAGTTCTTC.

Here the CDR3 reads CASSRRGAETQYF. CDR3 DNA: TGTGCCAGCAGCCGTCGGGGGGCCGAGACCCAGTACTTC. The chain couples TRBV28 to TRBJ2-5; perhaps TRBD2 as D (7 bases). The V end lost 6 bases, the J end lost 5 bases, and 13 bases lay between the germline ends. The CDR3 length is 13 residues. The germline CDR1 and CDR2 sequences are MDHEN and SYDVKM. Full variable domain (rest looked up from reference TRBV28 and TRBJ2-5): DVKVTQSSRYLVKRTGEKVFLECVQDMDHENMFWYRQDPGLGLRLIYFSYDVKMKEKGDIPEGYSVSREKKERFSLILESASTNQTSMYLCASSRRGAETQYFGPGTRLLVL.

This clone was recorded once. This chain uses TRBV2 with TRBJ2-3, with D tentatively TRBD2 (5 bases). V lost 6 bases and J lost 6, with 19 bases in between. This CDR3 comprises 15 residues. CDR1 is SNHLY and CDR2 is FYNNEI in the germline V gene. The CDR3 loop is CASRKRERAADTQYF. In nucleotides, the CDR3 is TGTGCCAGCAGGAAGAGGGAGAGGGCTGCGGATACGCAGTATTTT.

This clone was seen only a few times. V usage is TRBV7-3 and J usage is TRBJ1-2; D gene uncertain. The germline V and J ends were trimmed by 5 bases and 8 bases, with 18 bases remaining between them. Germline assignment: CDR1 SGHTA and CDR2 FQGTGA. The length of the CDR3 is 14 residues. This CDR3 is CASSLSSRPGGYTF. The CDR3 DNA follows: TGTGCCAGCAGCCTGAGTAGCCGGCCGGGAGGCTACACCTTC.

There are many counts of this clone. This sample also contains other DNA sequences that code for the same CDR3. The V gene is TRBV7-9, the J gene TRBJ1-1, with D unclear. Deletions cut 1 base from V and 2 bases from J, with 8 bases between. The germline CDR1 and CDR2 sequences are SEHNR and FQNEAQ (reference sequence). There are 14 residues in the CDR3. In DNA form, the CDR3 reads TGTGCCAGCAGCTTAGGCGGCCTAAACACTGAAGCTTTCTTT. It is translated as CASSLGGLNTEAFF.

The V gene is TRBV5-6, the J gene TRBJ2-7; D unclear. The CDR3 consists of 13 residues. V dropped 4 bases and J dropped 7 bases, with 15 bases sitting between them. Germline V gene data show CDR1 as SGHDT and CDR2 as YYEEEE. CDR3 in DNA: TGTGCCAGCAGCCAGGACCGTTGGCGGGAGCAGTACTTC. It codes for CASSQDRWREQYF.

The gene calls are TRBV5-1 and TRBJ2-3; D is unresolved. Trimming took off 3 bases at V and 0 bases at J, with 8 bases between the two ends. CDR3 length: 14 amino acids. CDR1 is SGHRS and CDR2 is YFSETQ in the germline V gene. The CDR3 DNA reads as TGCGCCAGCAGCTCACCAACTAGCACAGATACGCAGTATTTT. It specifies CASSSPTSTDTQYF.

The chain couples TRBV11-2 to TRBJ2-2; tentatively, D is TRBD1 (6 bases). The CDR3 has 12 residues. In germline, CDR1 is SGHAT, CDR2 FQNNGV. V was clipped by 5 bases and J by 7 bases, with 8 bases between them. The CDR3 region is CASSSRGGELFF. The CDR3 nucleotides read TGTGCCAGCAGCAGCAGGGGCGGGGAGCTGTTTTTT. Using reference TRBV11-2 and TRBJ2-2 for the parts outside the CDR3, the full variable domain is EAGVAQSPRYKIIEKRQSVAFWCNPISGHATLYWYQQILGQGPKLLIQFQNNGVVDDSQLPKDRFSAERLKGVDSTLKIQPAKLEDSAVYLCASSSRGGELFFGEGSRLTVL.

This chain connects TRBV2 to TRBJ1-5; D unresolved. This CDR3 contains 11 residues. V was cut by 4 bases and J by 6 bases, with 4 bases left in between. Germline CDR1 reads SNHLY; CDR2 reads FYNNEI. The chain's CDR3 is CASSGGQPQHF. CDR3 nucleotides: TGTGCCAGCAGTGGGGGTCAGCCCCAGCATTTT.